A selection of T cell receptor beta chains follows, all from one sample in a study of technical replicates of blood from a handful of donors. Data came from immunoSEQ multiplex PCR; TCRdb stores just in-frame clones and leaves some out. The table shows about 69,000 clones, with over 70% occurring only once. The specimen sequenced was PBMCs. The receptors come from a human donor in good health. Some clones in this sample may be carry-over from other donors' samples. The CDR3 runs from the conserved cysteine through the conserved F or W. Each record gives: clone size, J gene, V gene, D gene, CDR3 DNA, CDR3 protein. A D gene is named only where the DNA matches it firmly. The size entry is marked missing in some rows and otherwise reads once, few, many or a size class.

clone size: .
J gene: TRBJ2-1
V gene: TRBV15
D gene: .
CDR3 DNA: TGTGCCACCAGCAGAGATTCCGTTGTTGTGGAGCAGTTCTTC
CDR3 protein: CATSRDSVVVEQFF

clone size: .
J gene: TRBJ2-1
V gene: TRBV7-9
D gene: TRBD2
CDR3 DNA: TGTGCCAGCAGCTTAGGAGCGGGAGGGCTATTAAATGAGCAGTTCTTC
CDR3 protein: CASSLGAGGLLNEQFF

clone size: .
J gene: TRBJ2-7
V gene: TRBV5-6
D gene: .
CDR3 DNA: TGTGCCAGCAGCGGTTGGCTCACGACCTACGAGCAGTACTTC
CDR3 protein: CASSGWLTTYEQYF

clone size: .
J gene: TRBJ2-1
V gene: TRBV15
D gene: TRBD2
CDR3 DNA: TGTGCCACCAGCAGAGATCTCGGACTAGCAGAGCAGTTCTTC
CDR3 protein: CATSRDLGLAEQFF

clone size: .
J gene: TRBJ2-1
V gene: TRBV5-1
D gene: TRBD2
CDR3 DNA: TGCGCCAGCAGCTTGGAAGGCGGGGGATTAAATGAGCAGTTCTTC
CDR3 protein: CASSLEGGGLNEQFF

clone size: .
J gene: TRBJ2-6
V gene: TRBV5-4
D gene: .
CDR3 DNA: TGTGCCAGCAGCGCTTCGGTAGGGGCCAACGTCCTGACTTTC
CDR3 protein: CASSASVGANVLTF

clone size: .
J gene: TRBJ2-3
V gene: TRBV7-8
D gene: TRBD2
CDR3 DNA: TGTGCCAGCAGCTTACAACTAGCGGTCCCAGATACGCAGTATTTT
CDR3 protein: CASSLQLAVPDTQYF

clone size: .
J gene: TRBJ1-5
V gene: TRBV4-1
D gene: TRBD1
CDR3 DNA: TGCGCCAGCAGCGCTACAGGGGGCAACAATCAGCCCCAGCATTTT
CDR3 protein: CASSATGGNNQPQHF

clone size: .
J gene: TRBJ2-1
V gene: TRBV27
D gene: .
CDR3 DNA: TGTGCCAGCAGTCCGAAAACAGGACCCAGCTCCTACAATGAGCAGTTCTTC
CDR3 protein: CASSPKTGPSSYNEQFF

clone size: .
J gene: TRBJ1-5
V gene: TRBV5-6
D gene: TRBD1
CDR3 DNA: TGTGCCAGCAGCTTGGGGGCAGGGGGCGGACAGCCCCAGCATTTT
CDR3 protein: CASSLGAGGGQPQHF

clone size: few
J gene: TRBJ2-7
V gene: TRBV10-3
D gene: TRBD1
CDR3 DNA: TGTGCCAGCCGGGACAGGGGTTCCTACGAGCAGTACTTC
CDR3 protein: CASRDRGSYEQYF

clone size: .
J gene: TRBJ2-5
V gene: TRBV1
D gene: .
CDR3 DNA: TGCACCAGCAGCCGACTAGCGGGGAACCAAGAGACCCAGTACTTC
CDR3 protein: CTSSRLAGNQETQYF

clone size: .
J gene: TRBJ2-1
V gene: TRBV6-5
D gene: TRBD2
CDR3 DNA: TGTGCCAGCAGTTATGGCCGGGAGGCGCACAATGAGCAGTTCTTC
CDR3 protein: CASSYGREAHNEQFF

clone size: .
J gene: TRBJ2-5
V gene: TRBV13
D gene: TRBD2
CDR3 DNA: TGTGCCAGCAGCAGAAGGCTAGCGGGGGGAGGCCAAGAGACCCAGTACTTC
CDR3 protein: CASSRRLAGGGQETQYF

clone size: .
J gene: TRBJ2-1
V gene: TRBV5-8
D gene: .
CDR3 DNA: TGTGCCAGCAGCTCTTACGGCAATGAGCAGTTCTTC
CDR3 protein: CASSSYGNEQFF

clone size: .
J gene: TRBJ2-1
V gene: TRBV7-8
D gene: TRBD1
CDR3 DNA: TGTGCCAGCAGCAGGTCGACAGGGGTGGTCTTAAATGAGCAGTTCTTC
CDR3 protein: CASSRSTGVVLNEQFF

clone size: once
J gene: TRBJ1-2
V gene: TRBV4-3
D gene: TRBD1
CDR3 DNA: TGCGCCAGCAGCCAGGGGACAGCGGGCTATGGCTACACCTTC
CDR3 protein: CASSQGTAGYGYTF

clone size: .
J gene: TRBJ2-4
V gene: TRBV5-6
D gene: .
CDR3 DNA: TGTGCCAGCAGCTTGCGCTCGGGGGCCAAAAACATTCAGTACTTC
CDR3 protein: CASSLRSGAKNIQYF

clone size: once
J gene: TRBJ2-3
V gene: TRBV15
D gene: .
CDR3 DNA: TGTGCCACCAGCGCCGTTCGAGTCGATACGCAGTATTTT
CDR3 protein: CATSAVRVDTQYF

clone size: .
J gene: TRBJ1-4
V gene: TRBV18
D gene: .
CDR3 DNA: TGTGCCAGCTCACCAAGACAGGCAACTAATGAAAAACTGTTTTTT
CDR3 protein: CASSPRQATNEKLFF

clone size: few
J gene: TRBJ1-2
V gene: TRBV6-5
D gene: TRBD1
CDR3 DNA: TGTGCCACCGGACAGGGGTATGGCTACACCTTC
CDR3 protein: CATGQGYGYTF

clone size: .
J gene: TRBJ1-1
V gene: TRBV11-2
D gene: .
CDR3 DNA: TGTGCCAGCAGGCCCGGGGGGGGCTTCACTGAAGCTTTCTTT
CDR3 protein: CASRPGGGFTEAFF

clone size: .
J gene: TRBJ2-1
V gene: TRBV18
D gene: TRBD2
CDR3 DNA: TGTGCCAGCTCACCGGGACTAGTGGGGAATGAGCAGTTCTTC
CDR3 protein: CASSPGLVGNEQFF

clone size: .
J gene: TRBJ2-3
V gene: TRBV19
D gene: TRBD2
CDR3 DNA: TGTGCCAGTAGTAGGACTAGCGGGAGGACAGATACGCAGTATTTT
CDR3 protein: CASSRTSGRTDTQYF

clone size: .
J gene: TRBJ2-3
V gene: TRBV6-1
D gene: .
CDR3 DNA: TGTGCCAGCAGTGAAGCCCCTGTCAGGGAACGTCATACGCAGTATTTT
CDR3 protein: CASSEAPVRERHTQYF

clone size: .
J gene: TRBJ2-5
V gene: TRBV7-8
D gene: TRBD2
CDR3 DNA: TGTGCCAGCAGCTTAGCTGGGCTAGCGGGAGTTACCCAGTACTTC
CDR3 protein: CASSLAGLAGVTQYF

clone size: .
J gene: TRBJ1-4
V gene: TRBV5-6
D gene: .
CDR3 DNA: TGTGCCAGCAGCTTGGCATCAGGGGCGTTGAATGAAAAACTGTTTTTT
CDR3 protein: CASSLASGALNEKLFF

clone size: .
J gene: TRBJ1-4
V gene: TRBV9
D gene: TRBD1
CDR3 DNA: TGTGCCAGCAGCGTAGGAAGCAGGGGGCAAAATGCTAATGAAAAACTGTTTTTT
CDR3 protein: CASSVGSRGQNANEKLFF

clone size: .
J gene: TRBJ1-1
V gene: TRBV6-6
D gene: .
CDR3 DNA: TGTGCCAGCAGTTTAGGACAGTTGAACACTGAAGCTTTCTTT
CDR3 protein: CASSLGQLNTEAFF

clone size: .
J gene: TRBJ2-5
V gene: TRBV7-6
D gene: .
CDR3 DNA: TGTGCCAGCAGCTCAAGTCCGGTCGACGGGGAGACCCAGTACTTC
CDR3 protein: CASSSSPVDGETQYF

clone size: .
J gene: TRBJ2-1
V gene: TRBV6-1
D gene: TRBD2
CDR3 DNA: TGTGCCAGCAGACCACGGACTAGCGGGGGCGAGCAGTTCTTC
CDR3 protein: CASRPRTSGGEQFF

clone size: .
J gene: TRBJ2-5
V gene: TRBV4-2
D gene: TRBD2
CDR3 DNA: TGTGCCAGCAGCCTTAAGACTAGCGGGATGGGGGAGACCCAGTACTTC
CDR3 protein: CASSLKTSGMGETQYF

clone size: .
J gene: TRBJ2-2
V gene: TRBV5-1
D gene: .
CDR3 DNA: TGCGCCAGCAGCTCAGCATCAGGCGGGGAGCTGTTTTTT
CDR3 protein: CASSSASGGELFF

clone size: .
J gene: TRBJ1-4
V gene: TRBV7-9
D gene: .
CDR3 DNA: TGTGCCAGCAGCTTAATGCGGGGGCAAGGGGAAAAACTGTTTTTT
CDR3 protein: CASSLMRGQGEKLFF

clone size: .
J gene: TRBJ2-7
V gene: TRBV11-2
D gene: TRBD1
CDR3 DNA: TGTGCCAGCAGCTTCTGGACAGGGAAAGGACCCTACGAGCAGTACTTC
CDR3 protein: CASSFWTGKGPYEQYF

clone size: few
J gene: TRBJ2-1
V gene: TRBV18
D gene: TRBD2
CDR3 DNA: TGTGCCAGCTCACCGAATTCGGCGGGAGGAGGAAATGAGCAGTTCTTC
CDR3 protein: CASSPNSAGGGNEQFF

clone size: .
J gene: TRBJ2-3
V gene: TRBV7-9
D gene: TRBD2
CDR3 DNA: TGTGCCAGCAGCGGTGGGGCGGGAGCAGATACGCAGTATTTT
CDR3 protein: CASSGGAGADTQYF

clone size: .
J gene: TRBJ2-1
V gene: TRBV7-3
D gene: TRBD1
CDR3 DNA: TGTGCCAGCAGCTTTGCGACAGGGAACTATGAGCAGTTCTTC
CDR3 protein: CASSFATGNYEQFF

clone size: .
J gene: TRBJ2-5
V gene: TRBV7-6
D gene: .
CDR3 DNA: TGTGCCAGCAGCTTAAATAACAGGATAGCTGGGACCCAGTACTTC
CDR3 protein: CASSLNNRIAGTQYF

clone size: .
J gene: TRBJ2-1
V gene: TRBV30
D gene: .
CDR3 DNA: TGTGCCTTCACACTACCGTCCAATGAGCAGTTCTTC
CDR3 protein: CAFTLPSNEQFF

clone size: once
J gene: TRBJ2-7
V gene: TRBV25-1
D gene: .
CDR3 DNA: TGTGCCAGCAGGGTTGGGGGCGGTTACGAGCAGTACTTC
CDR3 protein: CASRVGGGYEQYF

clone size: few
J gene: TRBJ2-7
V gene: TRBV7-2
D gene: .
CDR3 DNA: TGTGCCAGCAGCCGAGGGGACTGGAGGGTCGGGCAGTACTTC
CDR3 protein: CASSRGDWRVGQYF

clone size: few
J gene: TRBJ2-3
V gene: TRBV6-1
D gene: TRBD2
CDR3 DNA: TGTGCCAGCAGTGAGGCGACTAGCGGGAGATGGTATACGCAGTATTTT
CDR3 protein: CASSEATSGRWYTQYF

clone size: few
J gene: TRBJ2-7
V gene: TRBV25-1
D gene: TRBD2
CDR3 DNA: TGTGCCAGCAGTGACCCGACTAGCAACCACGAGCAGTACTTC
CDR3 protein: CASSDPTSNHEQYF

clone size: .
J gene: TRBJ2-2
V gene: TRBV7-3
D gene: TRBD2
CDR3 DNA: TGTGCCAGCACCACACCCGGACCAGCGGGAGGGACCGGGGAGCTGTTTTTT
CDR3 protein: CASTTPGPAGGTGELFF

clone size: .
J gene: TRBJ2-1
V gene: TRBV7-3
D gene: .
CDR3 DNA: TGTGCCAGCAGCCCTGGGCGGGCTGAGCAGTTCTTC
CDR3 protein: CASSPGRAEQFF

clone size: .
J gene: TRBJ1-1
V gene: TRBV13
D gene: .
CDR3 DNA: TGTGCCAGCAGCTTAGGCGGATACGGGACATACAACACTGAAGCTTTCTTT
CDR3 protein: CASSLGGYGTYNTEAFF